Only a few counts were recorded for the clone carrying this TCR beta chain. Its cognate antigen is unknown. The data are from a study of beta chain features in type 1 diabetes. A single heparinised draw of about 120 mL on average was taken per donor. Study-wide points: Relative to healthy donors, patients appeared to have naive, central memory and Treg TCRB repertoires that were more similar. Within each of all four CD4+ subsets, Type 1 diabetes patients had TCRB CDR3s that were moderately but significantly shorter.

Isolated RNA was reverse transcribed in full, so expressed TCRB transcripts were sequenced. Using immunoSEQ multiplex PCR, the repertoire was profiled, and TCRdb retains in-frame clones only, with some absent. The sample consists of some 200,000 clones, roughly 11% of them appearing once. This receptor was taken from a man aged 18-30 years in good health. What was sequenced was central memory CD4+ T cells from blood.

This CDR3 is CASSGTSSSQETQYF. In DNA, the CDR3 is TGTGCCAGCAGTGGGACTAGCAGCAGTCAAGAGACCCAGTACTTC. This rearrangement joins TRBV2 to TRBJ2-5; TRBD2 matches 8 bases. Trimming took 4 bases from V and 2 from J; bases not matched to a gene: 6. This CDR3 is built from 15 residues. Germline-derived CDR1 and CDR2 are SNHLY and FYNNEI.